The 14 T cell receptor beta chains listed next were all sequenced from one sample in a study of blood T cells in healthy people across ages. PCR was performed a second time for roughly 7 to 12 cycles using a sample-barcoded 5' primer and a J-beta primer mix. TCRdb re-analysed the 5' RACE reads in MiXCR, keeping a single row per CDR3 protein. The data contain 1,300,000 or so distinct CDR3 sequences, approximately 60% of them seen just once; the ten biggest clones take up 6.5% to 8.5%. Source material: blood. Source of these receptors: a man aged 18 to 29 in good health.

In its sample, this clonotype was seen a few times. The rearrangement uses TRBV7-2 and TRBJ1-2; possibly TRBD1 for D (6 bases). Between the trimmed V and J ends, which lost 4 bases and 8 bases, there was a span of 14 bases. The CDR3 loop spans 13 amino acids. Germline V gene sequence: CDR1 SGHTA, CDR2 FQGNSA. CDR3 protein: CASSYRTAYGYTF. The CDR3 DNA sequence: TGTGCCAGCAGCTACAGGACAGCTTACGGCTACACCTTC.

V and J are TRBV6-1 and TRBJ2-7; TRBD2 aligns across 7 bases. The DNA end is a closer match to TRBJ2-5, so the J assignment may be wrong. In germline, CDR1 is MNHNS, CDR2 SASEGT. The CDR3 runs to 19 residues. CDR3 sequence: CASGRAILSGGAGLETQYF. CDR3 bases: TGTGCCAGCGGGAGGGCGATCCTTTCGGGAGGAGCGGGTCTTGAGACCCAGTACTTC.

This clonotype was detected a few times. This chain links TRBV7-8 with TRBJ1-2; D is undetermined. CDR1 and CDR2 (germline): SGHVS, FQNEAQ. V lost 5 bases to trimming and J lost 4 bases, with 20 bases between them. This CDR3 spans 16 amino acids. CDR3 loop: CASSPYMGTLGYGYTF. CDR3 nucleotide sequence: TGTGCCAGCAGCCCATACATGGGAACTCTGGGCTATGGCTACACCTTC.

The V gene is TRBV12-5, the J gene TRBJ1-2; D gene unclear. V was cut by 0 bases and J by 0 bases, with 17 bases left in between. This CDR3 region has 18 residues. Germline V gives CDR1 LGHNT, CDR2 FRNRAP. The CDR3 nucleotides are TGTGCTAGTGGTTTGGTACGGGCGGTGGCGGATCCTAACTATGGCTACACCTTC. This translates into CASGLVRAVADPNYGYTF.

This clonotype was seen just once. It may be a read error: a sequence one base away is much more abundant. The V and J genes are TRBV3-1 and TRBJ2-1; 7 positions match TRBD2. Germline V lookup: CDR1 LGHDT, CDR2 YNNKEL (reference sequence). The CDR3 is 19 amino acids. The DNA for the CDR3 is TGTGCCAGCAGCCAAGATCTTACCTGGGGCGGGAGCTCCCACAATGAGCAGTTCTTC. Protein product: CASSQDLTWGGSSHNEQFF.

A remark on this clonotype: Without the conserved terminal phenylalanine or tryptophan, this CDR3 likely stems from a read error. This sequence joins TRBV7-4 and TRBJ1-1; no clear D gene. The V gene lost 4 bases and the J gene lost 0 bases, with 18 bases spanning the gap. Germline V gene sequence: CDR1 SGHVT, CDR2 SQSDAQ. This CDR3 has 17 residues. For the CDR3, the DNA is TGTGCCAGCAGCTGGAGTTTGGGTTTGGGGATGAACACTGAAGCTTTCCTT. This gives the protein CASSWSLGLGMNTEAFL.

This clonotype has more than one count but fewer than ten. V gene TRBV29-1 combines with J gene TRBJ2-1, with D perhaps TRBD2 (6 bases). CDR1 is SQVTM, CDR2 ANQGSEA, per germline. The CDR3 runs to 11 residues. V shed 3 bases and J shed 9 bases, with 9 bases lying between them. In DNA, the CDR3 is TGCAGCGTTGAGCTGGGAGGTGAGCAGTTCTTC. Its translation is CSVELGGEQFF.

This clonotype has just a few counts. This chain links TRBV4-3 with TRBJ2-7; possible D gene TRBD1, 6 bases. The length of the CDR3 is 17 residues. Germline loops: CDR1 LGHNA, CDR2 YSLEER. V gave up 0 bases and J gave up 6 bases, with 21 bases separating them. The CDR3 DNA sequence: TGCGCCAGCAGCCAAGATGGGTGGGCAGGGGATTTGGGCGAGCAGTACTTC. This codes for CASSQDGWAGDLGEQYF.

This chain links TRBV18 with TRBJ2-5, with D uncertain. The DNA end favors TRBJ2-7, so the J call may be wrong. Germline CDR1 reads KGHSH; CDR2 reads LQKENI. CDR3 size: 13 residues. In DNA form, the CDR3 reads TGTGCCAGCTCACCATTTTCGTCGAACGAGCAGTACTTC. Its protein product is CASSPFSSNEQYF.

This clonotype showed up just a few times. The J gene is TRBJ2-1, the V gene TRBV4-1, with D perhaps matching TRBD2 (6 bases). With 3 bases removed from V and 6 bases from J, the gap between germline ends came to 18 bases. The germline gives CDR1 MGHRA, CDR2 YSYEKL. The CDR3 contains 16 residues. For the CDR3, the DNA is TGCGCCAGCAGCCAGAGACTAGTCGTAAGTGGCAATGAGCAGTTCTTC. Protein: CASSQRLVVSGNEQFF.

This clonotype was counted between two and nine times. The chain links TRBV4-1 to TRBJ2-5; 11 bases line up with TRBD2. The J call may be mistaken, given a closer DNA end match to TRBJ2-7. The CDR3 has 15 amino acids. CDR1 is MGHRA, CDR2 YSYEKL, per germline. The CDR3 bases are TGCGCCAGCAGCCAAACGACTAGCGGGAACTACGAGCAGTACTTC. Protein: CASSQTTSGNYEQYF.

The rearrangement joins TRBV4-2 to TRBJ1-1, with no clear D. Germline values: CDR1 LGHNA, CDR2 YNFKEQ. This CDR3 contains 19 residues. V was shortened by 0 bases and J by 5 bases, with 25 bases between the two germline ends. CDR3 protein: CASSQEASEIMSGKTEAFF. CDR3 nucleotides: TGTGCCAGCAGCCAAGAGGCCAGCGAAATTATGTCGGGGAAGACTGAAGCTTTCTTT.

This clonotype was observed a single time. This chain links TRBV11-2 with TRBJ1-5; no firm D call. This CDR3 comprises 16 residues. CDR1 and CDR2 (germline): SGHAT, FQNNGV. Trimming took off 5 bases at V and 0 bases at J, with 14 bases between the two ends. This CDR3 reads CASSTKRRYSNQPQHF. The CDR3 bases are TGTGCCAGCAGCACAAAGAGGCGCTATAGCAATCAGCCCCAGCATTTT.

The chain joins TRBV18 to TRBJ2-7, with D perhaps matching TRBD2 (6 bases). Trimming stripped 6 bases from V and 5 bases from J, with 20 bases between. From germline, CDR1 is KGHSH and CDR2 LQKENI. The CDR3 is 15 amino acids. The DNA for the CDR3 is TGTGCCAGCTCCCCAAGGCGGGGAACTTCCGACGAGCAGTACTTC. Protein sequence: CASSPRRGTSDEQYF.